A single sample is the source of the 23 T cell receptor beta chains below, sequenced in a study of blood T cell repertoires in COVID-19. Sequencing was performed with immunoSEQ multiplex PCR; in TCRdb, only in-frame clones are kept and a portion is missing. Of approximately 97,000 clones in the sample, 91% are singletons; the top ten hold about 4%. Sequences were obtained from peripheral blood. The receptors were gathered from a man in his late teens or twenties with acute or convalescent COVID-19.

This clone was observed a handful of times. V is TRBV12-3 or TRBV12-4 and J is TRBJ1-1; 7 bases fit TRBD1. This CDR3 is built from 12 residues. V lost 6 bases and J lost 12; bases outside the gene matches: 10. The CDR3 loop reads CASSPRQGVTFF. As DNA, the CDR3 is TGTGCCAGCAGCCCTAGACAGGGTGTTACTTTCTTT.

This clone was observed once. The gene calls are TRBV6-5 and TRBJ1-1; 8 nucleotides match TRBD1. The CDR3 sequence is 14 residues long. In germline, CDR1 is MNHEY, CDR2 SVGAGI. Trimming removed 6 bases from V and 4 bases from J; junction bases left unmatched: 7. The CDR3 coding sequence is TGTGCCAGCAGGGCCCGACAGGGGACCACTGAAGCTTTCTTT. It is translated as CASRARQGTTEAFF.

The V and J genes are TRBV9 and TRBJ2-2, with TRBD1 identical over 12 bases. The V gene's germline CDR1 is SGDLS and CDR2 YYNGEE. V shed 4 bases, J shed 6 bases, and the junction held 4 bases outside the gene matches. The CDR3 runs to 15 residues. CDR3 protein: CASSPGDRGPGELFF. The CDR3 nucleotides read TGTGCCAGCAGCCCCGGGGACAGGGGGCCCGGGGAGCTGTTTTTT. The whole variable domain, filled in from reference TRBV9 and TRBJ2-2, reads DSGVTQTPKHLITATGQRVTLRCSPRSGDLSVYWYQQSLDQGLQFLIQYYNGEERAKGNILERFSAQQFPDLHSELNLSSLELGDSALYFCASSPGDRGPGELFFGEGSRLTVL.

The J gene is TRBJ1-1, the V gene TRBV13; D unclear. Germline loops: CDR1 PRHDT, CDR2 FYEKMQ (reference sequence). The CDR3 has 13 residues. V lost 5 bases and J 0 bases, leaving 7 bases between the germline ends. CDR3 loop: CASSGLMNTEAFF. The CDR3 nucleotides read TGTGCCAGCAGCGGACTAATGAACACTGAAGCTTTCTTT.

The rearrangement joins TRBV19 to TRBJ2-7; D is uncertain. V shed 2 bases and J shed 3 bases, with 11 bases lying between them. Germline V gene sequence: CDR1 LNHDA, CDR2 SQIVND (reference sequence). This CDR3 comprises 14 residues. The CDR3, as DNA: TGTGCCAGTAGTATATCTCCAGGCAACTACGAGCAGTACTTC. Its protein product is CASSISPGNYEQYF.

V and J are TRBV30 and TRBJ2-1, with D tentatively TRBD2 (5 bases). The CDR3 has 13 residues. V dropped 3 bases and J dropped 0 bases, with 6 bases sitting between them. Germline V gene data show CDR1 as GTSNPN and CDR2 as SVGIG (reference sequence). CDR3 loop: CAWRGSSYNEQFF. The CDR3 coding sequence is TGTGCCTGGAGAGGGAGCTCCTACAATGAGCAGTTCTTC. Full variable domain (outside the CDR3, taken from reference TRBV30 and TRBJ2-1): SQTIHQWPATLVQPVGSPLSLECTVEGTSNPNLYWYRQAAGRGLQLLFYSVGIGQISSEVPQNLSASRPQDRQFILSSKKLLLSDSGFYLCAWRGSSYNEQFFGPGTRLTVL.

This chain links TRBV7-9 with TRBJ1-6; maybe TRBD1 (5 bases). The germline gives CDR1 SEHNR, CDR2 FQNEAQ (reference sequence). V was trimmed by 4 bases and J by 9 bases, leaving 13 bases between them. This CDR3 has 14 residues. CDR3 nucleotides: TGTGCCAGCAGCTCGGGGGTATCGGGTTCACCCCTCCACTTT. It codes for CASSSGVSGSPLHF.

The gene calls are TRBV5-1 and TRBJ1-2; unclear D gene. V gave up 1 base and J gave up 8 bases, with 15 bases separating them. CDR3 size: 14 residues. Germline V lookup: CDR1 SGHRS, CDR2 YFSETQ. The DNA of the CDR3 is TGCGCCAGCAGCTTGAACGCCGGAGTCGGCGGCTACACCTTC. Protein sequence: CASSLNAGVGGYTF.

In its sample, this clone was seen a few times. This sample includes further DNA sequences coding for the same CDR3. The rearrangement uses TRBV5-1 and TRBJ2-5; TRBD1 might be the D (6 bases). Trimming cost V 2 bases and J 0 bases, with 11 bases left between them. Looked up from germline, CDR1 is SGHRS and CDR2 is YFSETQ. There are 15 residues in the CDR3. This CDR3 is CASSFGQGYQETQYF. CDR3 coding DNA: TGCGCCAGCAGCTTTGGGCAGGGGTACCAAGAGACCCAGTACTTC.

The rearrangement links TRBV5-6 to TRBJ1-2, with D perhaps TRBD1 (6 bases). The CDR3 has 13 residues. Germline assignment: CDR1 SGHDT and CDR2 YYEEEE. V was shortened by 4 bases and J by 8 bases, with 15 bases between the two germline ends. The CDR3 loop reads CASSAQGFGGYTF. CDR3 coding DNA: TGTGCCAGCAGCGCCCAGGGGTTTGGAGGCTACACCTTC.

The rearrangement links TRBV19 to TRBJ1-4; tentative D call: TRBD1 (6 bases). This CDR3 comprises 15 residues. V was cut by 4 bases and J by 5 bases, with 14 bases left in between. Germline assignment: CDR1 LNHDA and CDR2 SQIVND (reference sequence). The CDR3 is CASSTQGEGNEKLFF. The CDR3 DNA reads TGTGCCAGTAGTACACAGGGTGAGGGCAATGAAAAACTGTTTTTT. Together with reference TRBV19 and TRBJ1-4, the CDR3 gives the full variable domain: DGGITQSPKYLFRKEGQNVTLSCEQNLNHDAMYWYRQDPGQGLRLIYYSQIVNDFQKGDIAEGYSVSREKKESFPLTVTSAQKNPTAFYLCASSTQGEGNEKLFFGSGTQLSVL.

J is TRBJ1-2 and V is TRBV6-5; D not resolved. The CDR3 spans 14 residues. The V gene lost 4 bases and the J gene lost 0 bases, with 9 bases spanning the gap. From germline, CDR1 is MNHEY and CDR2 SVGAGI. For the CDR3, the DNA is TGTGCCAGCAGTTCCATTACACCTAACTATGGCTACACCTTC. Its translation: CASSSITPNYGYTF.

This chain connects TRBV28 to TRBJ1-1; TRBD1 might be the D (5 bases). The CDR3 is 13 amino acids. Germline CDR1 reads MDHEN; CDR2 reads SYDVKM. Trimming cost V 7 bases and J 3 bases, with 12 bases left between them. CDR3 DNA sequence: TGTGCCAGCACGATTAGGGGCGACACTGAAGCTTTCTTT. This sequence encodes CASTIRGDTEAFF.

V gene TRBV19 combines with J gene TRBJ2-5; 9 bases match TRBD1. With 1 base clipped from V and 6 bases from J, the junction kept 3 bases outside the gene matches. The germline V gene has CDR1 LNHDA and CDR2 SQIVND (reference sequence). The CDR3 runs to 14 residues. CDR3 coding DNA: TGTGCCAGTAGTATAGGGACAGGGGTGAAGACCCAGTACTTC. Translation: CASSIGTGVKTQYF.

The DNA for the CDR3 is TGCGCCAGCAGCTTGCTCTCTCGCGGGGAGGGAAACACCATATATTTT. This gives the protein CASSLLSRGEGNTIYF. V is TRBV5-1 and J is TRBJ1-3; no clear D gene. The CDR3 totals 16 residues. From germline, CDR1 is SGHRS and CDR2 YFSETQ. The V and J ends lost 1 base and 4 bases respectively, with 15 bases between them.

The rearrangement links TRBV29-1 to TRBJ1-1; 7 nucleotides line up with TRBD1. This CDR3 is built from 12 residues. The junction had 3 bases not matched to a gene; V was cut back by 5 bases and J by 3 bases. Germline CDR1 is SQVTM and CDR2 is ANQGSEA. The CDR3 nucleotides are TGCAGCGTTCATACAGGGGACACTGAAGCTTTCTTT. Translated: CSVHTGDTEAFF.

This chain connects TRBV5-5 to TRBJ2-3, with 9 bases fitting TRBD2. With 0 bases clipped from V and 5 bases from J, the junction kept 13 bases outside the gene matches. Looked up from germline, CDR1 is SGHKS and CDR2 is YYEKEE (reference sequence). This CDR3 is built from 18 residues. CDR3 sequence: CASSLEPTGLAYGDTQYF. Here the CDR3 DNA reads TGTGCCAGCAGCTTGGAACCAACGGGACTAGCATATGGAGATACGCAGTATTTT. The whole variable domain, filled in from reference TRBV5-5 and TRBJ2-3, reads DAGVTQSPTHLIKTRGQQVTLRCSPISGHKSVSWYQQVLGQGPQFIFQYYEKEERGRGNFPDRFSARQFPNYSSELNVNALLLGDSALYLCASSLEPTGLAYGDTQYFGPGTRLTVL.

The chain has TRBV18 and TRBJ2-2; perhaps TRBD1 as D (5 bases). From germline, CDR1 is KGHSH and CDR2 LQKENI. V dropped 6 bases and J dropped 8 bases, with 16 bases sitting between them. There are 14 residues in the CDR3. The CDR3 sequence is CASSSRENAGELFF. For the CDR3, the DNA is TGTGCCAGCTCGTCCAGGGAAAACGCGGGGGAGCTGTTTTTT.

The chain recombines TRBV15 with TRBJ1-4, with D uncertain. The ends were cut back, 0 bases at V and 1 base at J, with 12 bases in the middle. The CDR3 consists of 17 residues. Germline loops: CDR1 LNHNV, CDR2 YYDKDF (reference sequence). In DNA form, the CDR3 reads TGTGCCACCAGCAGAGATGGCGCGGCCGAAACTAATGAAAAACTGTTTTTT. Amino acids: CATSRDGAAETNEKLFF.

The gene calls are TRBV11-3 and TRBJ2-3; no firm D call. Trimming stripped 3 bases from V and 0 bases from J, with 4 bases between. The CDR3 is 13 residues long. Per germline, CDR1 SGHNT and CDR2 YENEEA. The CDR3 DNA reads as TGTGCCAGCAGCTTTTCTAGCACAGATACGCAGTATTTT. It is translated as CASSFSSTDTQYF.

This clone was counted only a few times. The V and J genes are TRBV5-1 and TRBJ2-3, with 8 positions matching TRBD1. This CDR3 has 15 amino acids. V was pared by 2 bases and J by 2 bases, with 4 bases of the junction left unmatched. Germline lookup yields CDR1 SGHRS and CDR2 YFSETQ. The CDR3 nucleotides are TGCGCCAGCAGCTTCGGACAGGGCTACACAGATACGCAGTATTTT. Translating it yields CASSFGQGYTDTQYF.

The chain has TRBV10-1 and TRBJ1-1, with TRBD1 matching 8 bases. Germline assignment: CDR1 WNHNN and CDR2 SYGVQD (reference sequence). This CDR3 has 15 amino acids. The trim removed 6 bases at V and 4 bases at J, leaving 10 bases unmatched. The CDR3 nucleotides read TGCGCCAGCAGCGGACAGGGTGGGTCTGGCACTGAAGCTTTCTTT. It specifies CASSGQGGSGTEAFF.

This clone was counted once. J is TRBJ2-7 and V is TRBV9; TRBD1 matches 7 bases. This CDR3 is 18 amino acids long. Germline CDR1 reads SGDLS; CDR2 reads YYNGEE. V lost 0 bases, J lost 2 bases, and 14 bases stayed unmatched. The CDR3 reads CASSVEATGCSSAYEQYF. CDR3 sequence (DNA): TGTGCCAGCAGCGTAGAGGCGACAGGGTGTAGTAGCGCCTACGAGCAGTACTTC.